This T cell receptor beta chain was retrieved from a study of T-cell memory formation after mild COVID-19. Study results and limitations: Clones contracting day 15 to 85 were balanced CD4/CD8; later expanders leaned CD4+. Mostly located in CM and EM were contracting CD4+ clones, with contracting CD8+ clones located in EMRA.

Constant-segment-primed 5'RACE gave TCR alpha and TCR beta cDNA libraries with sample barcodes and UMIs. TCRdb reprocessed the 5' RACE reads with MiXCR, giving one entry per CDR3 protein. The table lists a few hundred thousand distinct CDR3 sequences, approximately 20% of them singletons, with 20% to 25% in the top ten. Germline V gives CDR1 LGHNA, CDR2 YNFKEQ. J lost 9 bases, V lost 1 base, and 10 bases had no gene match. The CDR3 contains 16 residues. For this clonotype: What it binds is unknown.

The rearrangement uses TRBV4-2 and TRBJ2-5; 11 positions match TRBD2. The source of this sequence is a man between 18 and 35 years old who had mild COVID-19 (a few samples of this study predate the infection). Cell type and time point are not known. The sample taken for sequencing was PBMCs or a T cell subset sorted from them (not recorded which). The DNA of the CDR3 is TGTGCCAGCAGCCAAGGGACTAGCGGGCCTGTCGGGGCCCAGTACTTC. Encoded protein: CASSQGTSGPVGAQYF.